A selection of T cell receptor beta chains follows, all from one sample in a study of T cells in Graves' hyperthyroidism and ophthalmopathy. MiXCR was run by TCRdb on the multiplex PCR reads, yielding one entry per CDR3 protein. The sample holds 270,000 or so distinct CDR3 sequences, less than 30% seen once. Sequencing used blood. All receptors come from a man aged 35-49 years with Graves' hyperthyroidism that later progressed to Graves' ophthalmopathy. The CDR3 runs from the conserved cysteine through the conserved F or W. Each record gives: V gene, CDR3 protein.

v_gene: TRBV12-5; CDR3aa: CASAPQGGTEAFF
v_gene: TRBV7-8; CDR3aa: CASSPNSAWGQETQYF
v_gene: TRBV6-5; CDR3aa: CASSNPGQGSSEQYF
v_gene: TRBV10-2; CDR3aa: CASSDRTGSILYGYTF
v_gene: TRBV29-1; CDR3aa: CSARTGGGQPQHF
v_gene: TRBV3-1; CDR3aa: CASSQDLGGEVQYF
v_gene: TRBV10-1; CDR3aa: CASSELQIPSSGNTIYF
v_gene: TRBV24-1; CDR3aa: CATSDLSGDGNRPQHF
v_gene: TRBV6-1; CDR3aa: CASSGQPIIGDQPQHF
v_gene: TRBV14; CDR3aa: CASAKGLNTGELFF
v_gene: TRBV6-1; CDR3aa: CASTNLDLIREQYF
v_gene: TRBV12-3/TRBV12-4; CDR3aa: CASSQLAGSSGANVLTF
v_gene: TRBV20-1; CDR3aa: CSARPGTEVTPLHF
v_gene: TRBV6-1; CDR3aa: CASSRDGLNYGYTF
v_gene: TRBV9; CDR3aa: CASSVVTGGTEAFF
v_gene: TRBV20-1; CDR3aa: CSARKGQFSEAFF
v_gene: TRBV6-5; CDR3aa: CASSYGLAGSETQYF
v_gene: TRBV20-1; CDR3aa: CSHEVGETQYF
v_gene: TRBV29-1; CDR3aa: CSVGGDRATYEQYF
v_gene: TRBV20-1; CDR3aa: CSAPHPGLPRHEQYF
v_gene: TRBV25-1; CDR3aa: CASSAYQGGVTNTGELFF
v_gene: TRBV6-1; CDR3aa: CATTRGGSQPQHF
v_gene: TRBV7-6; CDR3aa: CASRPTGSGDEQYF
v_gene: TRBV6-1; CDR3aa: CASSAASNQPQHF
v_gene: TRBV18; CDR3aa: CASSLRQGGNTEAFF
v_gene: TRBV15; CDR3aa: CATSTPRGLSYEQYF
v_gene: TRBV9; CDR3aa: CASSVAGSNQPQHF
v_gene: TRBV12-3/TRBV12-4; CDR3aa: CASSTGLADSGANVLTF
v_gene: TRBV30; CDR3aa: CAWSVLGLATGELFF
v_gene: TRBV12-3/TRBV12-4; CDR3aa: CASSGDRGFSETQYF
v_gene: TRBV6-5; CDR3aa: CASSLNREFYGYTF
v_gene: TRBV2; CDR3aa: CASSRGAGDRTEAFF
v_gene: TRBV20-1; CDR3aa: CSATGTSGSMTYEQYF
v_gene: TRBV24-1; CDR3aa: CATSDHGLAGNSYEQYF
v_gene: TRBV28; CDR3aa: CASSFPQQGGYGYTF
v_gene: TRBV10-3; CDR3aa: CAISGTGKNEQYF
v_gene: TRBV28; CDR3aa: CAHSTGPNYGYTF
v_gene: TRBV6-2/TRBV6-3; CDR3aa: CASSLSDTYEQYF
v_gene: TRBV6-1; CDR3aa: CASRPGTAETQYF
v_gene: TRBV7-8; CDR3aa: CASSLGTVNTEAFF
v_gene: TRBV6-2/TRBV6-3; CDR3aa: CASSYSIGGPHTEAFF
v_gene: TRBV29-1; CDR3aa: CSVEVRGQSSGELFF
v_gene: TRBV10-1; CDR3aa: CASSVDEETQYF
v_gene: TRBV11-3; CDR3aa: CASSKRGGNGETQYF
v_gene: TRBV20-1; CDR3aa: CSAIMAEETQYF
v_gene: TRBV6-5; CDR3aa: CASSPLLSGNGEQYF
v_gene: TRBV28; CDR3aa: CASSLGREAEAFF
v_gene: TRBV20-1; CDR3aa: CSATPQIKTEAFF
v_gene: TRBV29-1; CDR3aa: CSVVVSLNTEAFF